What follows are 32 T cell receptor beta chains derived from one specimen sequenced in a study of T cell responses to AZD1222 COVID-19 vaccine. This table comes from immunoSEQ multiplex PCR, and its TCRdb copy is limited to in-frame clones, with some not included. The sample has approximately 73,000 clones, 70% to 85% seen once. The input for sequencing was peripheral blood, taken on day 0 of AZD1222 vaccination. The receptors here all came from an adult in good health.

The V call is TRBV7-2, the J call TRBJ1-2, with TRBD1 identical over 11 bases. The V gene end was trimmed by 5 bases and the J gene end by 4 bases; junction bases not matched to a gene: 6. This CDR3 spans 15 amino acids. Germline loops: CDR1 SGHTA, CDR2 FQGNSA. CDR3 in amino acids: CASSLGTGGGYGYTF. The CDR3 DNA follows: TGTGCCAGCAGCCTCGGGACAGGGGGAGGCTATGGCTACACCTTC.

The chain combines TRBV21-1 with TRBJ2-6; TRBD2 reflects the table's D call only, with no check against the DNA. TRBV21-1 corresponds to a pseudogene. The CDR3 has 18 residues. The CDR3 DNA reads as TGTGCCAGCAGCAACACGAGACTAGCGGTACCTGGGGCCAACGTCCTGACTTTC. Its protein product is CASSNTRLAVPGANVLTF.

Concerning this clone itself: The junction shows a germline mismatch at one end, possibly a read error. The rearrangement joins TRBV19 to TRBJ1-4; TRBD1 might be the D (5 bases). The CDR3 runs to 15 residues. CDR1 is LNHDA, CDR2 SQIVND, per germline (reference sequence). In nucleotides, the CDR3 is TGTGCCAGTAGTGTAGACAGCACAACTAATGAAAAACTGTTTTTT. It encodes CASSVDSTTNEKLFF.

The V gene is TRBV7-6, the J gene TRBJ2-7; 7 nucleotides agree with TRBD1. Per the germline V gene, CDR1 is SGHVS and CDR2 is FNYEAQ. CDR3 length equals 13 residues. The J segment lost 5 bases and the V segment lost 3 bases, leaving 4 bases of the junction unmatched. CDR3 in DNA: TGTGCCAGCAGCTTGGGACAGAACGACGAGCAGTACTTC. This codes for CASSLGQNDEQYF.

J is TRBJ1-2 and V is TRBV29-1, with D possibly TRBD1 on 5 matching bases. Trimming pared 0 bases from V and 8 bases from J, leaving 13 bases between. CDR1 is SQVTM, CDR2 ANQGSEA, per germline. This CDR3 spans 13 amino acids. This CDR3 reads CSVEERRAGGYTF. In DNA form, the CDR3 reads TGCAGCGTTGAAGAACGCAGGGCTGGGGGCTACACCTTC.

The chain joins TRBV5-5 to TRBJ2-1; 8 nucleotides align to TRBD1. The CDR3 runs to 18 residues. Unmatched junction bases numbered 13, after V lost 4 bases and J lost 1 base. Germline CDR1 SGHKS, CDR2 YYEKEE (reference sequence). The CDR3 DNA is TGTGCCAGCAGCCCCAGCGTCGACAGGGGAACGTCCTACAATGAGCAGTTCTTC. Its protein product is CASSPSVDRGTSYNEQFF.

This rearrangement joins TRBV4-1 to TRBJ1-4, with no clear D. The CDR3 is made up of 16 amino acids. V lost 2 bases, J lost 0 bases, and 10 bases lay in between. Germline V gene sequence: CDR1 MGHRA, CDR2 YSYEKL. CDR3 sequence reads: CASSQIFRSTNEKLFF. The CDR3 region has the DNA TGCGCCAGCAGCCAAATATTTCGGTCAACTAATGAAAAACTGTTTTTT.

Notes on this clone: This specimen includes other DNA sequences encoding the same CDR3. The chain carries TRBV11-2 and TRBJ1-2; D gene unclear. Germline CDR1 SGHAT, CDR2 FQNNGV. V lost 9 bases, J lost 8 bases, and 16 bases lay in between. CDR3 length: 12 amino acids. The CDR3 nucleotides read TGTGCCAGTAGGTTTAGGTTGGAGGGCTACACCTTC. Its translation is CASRFRLEGYTF.

The rearrangement joins TRBV25-1 to TRBJ1-1; TRBD1 is a possible D gene (5 bases). V lost 5 bases and J 1 base, leaving 8 bases between the germline ends. Per the germline V gene, CDR1 is MGHDK and CDR2 is SYGVNS. The CDR3 is made up of 13 amino acids. CDR3 in amino acids: CASSYQGNTEAFF. CDR3 DNA: TGTGCCAGCAGTTATCAGGGGAACACTGAAGCTTTCTTT.

The chain has TRBV6-5 and TRBJ1-2, with no clear D. The germline V gene encodes CDR1 MNHEY and CDR2 SVGAGI. The CDR3 is 13 amino acids. The V end lost 4 bases, the J end lost 6 bases, and 12 bases lay between the germline ends. CDR3 coding DNA: TGTGCCAGCAGTTCCCAATCGGCAGATGGCTACACCTTC. The encoded protein is CASSSQSADGYTF.

The V and J genes are TRBV7-2 and TRBJ1-1; D is unresolved. The CDR3 sequence is 14 residues long. The V and J ends lost 6 bases and 4 bases respectively, with 15 bases between them. CDR1 and CDR2 (germline): SGHTA, FQGNSA. As DNA, the CDR3 is TGTGCCAGCAGTTACAATGCGGGCCCCACTGAAGCTTTCTTT. As protein: CASSYNAGPTEAFF. The full variable domain, with the rest looked up from reference TRBV7-2 and TRBJ1-1, is GAGVSQSPSNKVTEKGKDVELRCDPISGHTALYWYRQSLGQGLEFLIYFQGNSAPDKSGLPSDRFSAERTGGSVSTLTIQRTQQEDSAVYLCASSYNAGPTEAFFGQGTRLTVV.

CDR3 sequence: CACHRTSLSYNEQFF. The CDR3, as DNA: TGTGCCTGTCACCGGACCTCCCTCTCCTACAATGAGCAGTTCTTC. The chain employs TRBV7-2 and TRBJ2-1, with D unclear. Trimming cost V 11 bases and J 0 bases, with 17 bases left between them. Germline CDR1 SGHTA, CDR2 FQGNSA. The CDR3 has 15 residues.

This clone was counted only a few times. This chain connects TRBV4-3 to TRBJ2-1; 7 bases agree with TRBD2. This CDR3 has 17 amino acids. The junction had 12 bases not matched to a gene; V was cut back by 1 base and J by 6 bases. Per germline, CDR1 LGHNA and CDR2 YSLEER. The CDR3 protein is CASSQAQGGSTSNEQFF. In nucleotides, the CDR3 is TGCGCCAGCAGCCAAGCCCAAGGCGGGAGTACGAGCAATGAGCAGTTCTTC.

The gene calls are TRBV4-2 and TRBJ1-4; 10 nucleotides agree with TRBD1. The CDR3 contains 14 residues. Germline V gene sequence: CDR1 LGHNA, CDR2 YNFKEQ. V shed 4 bases and J 8 bases; nucleotides not matched to a gene: 4. CDR3 loop: CASSPRQGAEKLFF. DNA for the CDR3: TGTGCCAGCAGCCCGCGACAGGGGGCGGAAAAACTGTTTTTT.

The chain recombines TRBV29-1 with TRBJ2-6; the match to TRBD2 covers 7 bases. The trim removed 3 bases at V and 0 bases at J, leaving 2 bases unmatched. Germline assignment: CDR1 SQVTM and CDR2 ANQGSEA. The CDR3 is 15 residues long. CDR3: CSVEGGGSGANVLTF. CDR3 nucleotides: TGCAGCGTTGAGGGCGGGGGCTCTGGGGCCAACGTCCTGACTTTC.

V gene TRBV2 combines with J gene TRBJ2-7; no reliable D call. The CDR3 covers 11 residues. Germline-derived CDR1 and CDR2 are SNHLY and FYNNEI. CDR3 DNA sequence: TGTGTGTCAGGCGCGGTATATGAGCAGTACTTC. It translates to CVSGAVYEQYF.

The chain combines TRBV19 with TRBJ2-1; D might be TRBD1 or TRBD2, each matching 5 bases. CDR3 length: 14 amino acids. V shed 3 bases and J shed 9 bases, with 15 bases lying between them. The germline CDR1 and CDR2 sequences are LNHDA and SQIVND (reference sequence). The CDR3 loop is CASSIYGAGGEQFF. Here the CDR3 DNA reads TGTGCCAGTAGTATTTATGGGGCGGGCGGTGAGCAGTTCTTC.

This clone has a single count. The J gene is TRBJ2-3, the V gene TRBV21-1; TRBD2, the table's D call, lacks a check against the DNA. TRBV21-1 is described as a pseudogene. This CDR3 has 18 residues. CDR3 nucleotides: TGTGCCAGCAGCAAAAGGGGGGTCGGGCGGGAGGACACAGATACGCAGTATTTT. This codes for CASSKRGVGREDTDTQYF.

V is TRBV11-2 and J is TRBJ2-7, with 9 bases identical to TRBD1. Trimming removed 1 base from V and 4 bases from J; junction bases left unmatched: 5. Per the germline V gene, CDR1 is SGHAT and CDR2 is FQNNGV. The CDR3 is made up of 15 amino acids. CDR3: CASSLAPTGGYEQYF. DNA for the CDR3: TGTGCCAGCAGCTTAGCCCCGACAGGGGGTTACGAGCAGTACTTC.

Comments on this clone: Sequence at one end of the junction differs from germline and may be a read error. The chain links TRBV7-9 to TRBJ1-4; TRBD1 agrees at 10 bases. The germline V gene has CDR1 SEHNR and CDR2 FQNEAQ (reference sequence). The length of the CDR3 is 19 residues. CDR3: CASSVARDRGGGTNEKLFF. As DNA, the CDR3 is TGTGCCAGCAGCGTAGCCCGGGACAGGGGTGGTGGAACTAATGAAAAACTGTTTTTT.

The chain carries TRBV5-1 and TRBJ1-1; the D gene is possibly TRBD1 (6 bases). This CDR3 spans 15 amino acids. The V gene's germline CDR1 is SGHRS and CDR2 YFSETQ. The germline V and J ends were trimmed by 4 bases and 2 bases, with 15 bases remaining between them. CDR3 region: CASSGGGHSNTEAFF. DNA for the CDR3: TGCGCCAGCAGCGGTGGGGGCCACTCAAACACTGAAGCTTTCTTT.

The rearrangement joins TRBV2 to TRBJ2-3; TRBD1 matches 9 bases. J was trimmed by 1 base and V by 3 bases; bases with no gene match: 2. CDR1 is SNHLY, CDR2 FYNNEI, per germline. The CDR3 has 15 amino acids. In nucleotides, the CDR3 is TGTGCCAGCAGTGATTACAGGGGGCGCACAGATACGCAGTATTTT. Amino acids: CASSDYRGRTDTQYF.

This clone has only a few counts. The chain uses TRBV7-2 and TRBJ1-2; 7 positions match TRBD1. Trimming at V came to 0 bases and at J to 5 bases, leaving 6 bases not matched to a gene. The CDR3 is made up of 15 amino acids. Germline CDR1 is SGHTA and CDR2 is FQGNSA. The CDR3 region is CASSLAGGGGYGYTF. The CDR3 DNA follows: TGTGCCAGCAGCTTAGCGGGAGGGGGCGGATATGGCTACACCTTC.

The chain is built from TRBV15 and TRBJ2-5, with 14 nucleotides matching TRBD2. J gave up 5 bases and V 3 bases, and 2 bases lay outside the gene matches. There are 15 residues in the CDR3. Germline V gene lookup returns CDR1 LNHNV and CDR2 YYDKDF (reference sequence). DNA of the CDR3: TGTGCCACCAGCAGGACTAGCGGGGGGGCCGAGACCCAGTACTTC. Translated: CATSRTSGGAETQYF.

This clone occurred once. The chain carries TRBV5-6 and TRBJ1-1, with TRBD1 as a possible D gene (5 bases). V lost 6 bases and J lost 4, with 19 bases in between. The CDR3 consists of 15 residues. Germline V lookup: CDR1 SGHDT, CDR2 YYEEEE. The CDR3 loop reads CASTRGRGEGTEAFF. The CDR3 bases are TGTGCCAGCACGAGGGGTCGGGGAGAGGGCACTGAAGCTTTCTTT.

The chain joins TRBV19 to TRBJ2-1, with D perhaps matching TRBD2 (6 bases). Trimming left V 3 bases short and J 8 bases short, with 20 bases between. The germline V gene encodes CDR1 LNHDA and CDR2 SQIVND (reference sequence). There are 16 residues in the CDR3. The CDR3 region has the DNA TGTGCCAGTAGTATGCAAGGTAGCGGATACCAGTATGAGCAGTTCTTC. This translates into CASSMQGSGYQYEQFF.

This sequence joins TRBV5-4 and TRBJ1-2; 7 bases are a match to TRBD1. The CDR3 spans 16 residues. With V trimmed by 3 bases and J by 5 bases, 13 bases remained unmatched. Germline V CDR1 and CDR2: SGHNT, YYREEE (reference sequence). CDR3 protein: CASSSHTGAAMYGYTF. In DNA, the CDR3 is TGTGCCAGCAGCTCACATACAGGGGCCGCGATGTATGGCTACACCTTC.

This clone was recorded once. The rearrangement links TRBV7-2 to TRBJ1-2, with TRBD1 matching 9 bases. V shed 1 base and J 8 bases; nucleotides not matched to a gene: 14. The CDR3 runs to 17 residues. Germline values: CDR1 SGHTA, CDR2 FQGNSA. CDR3 residues: CASSLGTPGQGRYGYTF. For the CDR3, the DNA is TGTGCCAGCAGCTTAGGAACACCGGGACAGGGAAGATACGGCTACACCTTC.

The chain combines TRBV7-2 with TRBJ1-2, with 12 bases lining up with TRBD1. The CDR3 consists of 14 residues. Losses at the gene ends were 5 bases for V and 5 bases for J; bases not matched to a gene: 3. Germline V gives CDR1 SGHTA, CDR2 FQGNSA. Here the CDR3 DNA reads TGTGCCAGCAGCCCGGGACAGGGGGCATATGGCTACACCTTC. Encoded protein: CASSPGQGAYGYTF.

The V and J genes are TRBV4-3 and TRBJ1-2; 12 bases line up with TRBD1. This CDR3 has 15 amino acids. Per germline, CDR1 LGHNA and CDR2 YSLEER. The junction had 7 bases not matched to a gene; V was cut back by 7 bases and J by 4 bases. CDR3 residues: CASTPGQGAGYGYTF. The CDR3 DNA reads TGCGCCAGCACTCCGGGACAGGGGGCCGGCTATGGCTACACCTTC.

The chain is built from TRBV7-8 and TRBJ1-1; no clear D. Between the trimmed V and J ends, which lost 5 bases and 5 bases, there was a span of 12 bases. Germline assignment: CDR1 SGHVS and CDR2 FQNEAQ. This CDR3 has 13 amino acids. DNA of the CDR3: TGTGCCAGCAGCCCCCGGGTCGCAACTGAAGCTTTCTTT. Its protein product is CASSPRVATEAFF.

The chain recombines TRBV7-9 with TRBJ2-1; TRBD2 agrees at 7 bases. CDR1 SEHNR and CDR2 FQNEAQ come from the germline V gene (reference sequence). The CDR3 covers 15 residues. V lost 5 bases, J lost 2 bases, and 6 bases stayed unmatched. Here the CDR3 DNA reads TGTGCCAGCAGCCCATTTGCGGGGGCCTACAATGAGCAGTTCTTC. Translation gives CASSPFAGAYNEQFF. The entire variable domain, with the rest obtained from reference TRBV7-9 and TRBJ2-1, is as follows: DTGVSQNPRHKITKRGQNVTFRCDPISEHNRLYWYRQTLGQGPEFLTYFQNEAQLEKSRLLSDRFSAERPKGSFSTLEIQRTEQGDSAMYLCASSPFAGAYNEQFFGPGTRLTVL.